A single TCR beta chain is shown here with its context. This record belongs to a study of cytomegalovirus exposure and HLA in healthy donors. From germline, CDR1 is SGHVS and CDR2 FNYEAQ. This CDR3 contains 15 residues. V lost 2 bases to trimming and J lost 1 base; unmatched junction nucleotides: 2. The method was immunoSEQ multiplex PCR; TCRdb's version includes in-frame clones alone and lacks a portion of them. The table includes 200,000 to 250,000 clones, over 80% detected once. This clonotype was sampled from a woman under 30 in good health and CMV-seronegative. The chain combines TRBV7-6 with TRBJ1-5; TRBD1 matches at 7 bases. The sequenced sample was PBMCs. CDR3 sequence reads: CASSLPGGSNQPQHF. In nucleotides, the CDR3 is TGTGCCAGCAGCTTACCAGGGGGGAGCAATCAGCCCCAGCATTTT.